Each of the 31 T cell receptor beta chains below was sequenced from the same sample in a study of glioma-infiltrating T cells after dendritic cell vaccination (dated by TCRdb to the mid-2010s). Library preparation was by the immunoSEQ multiplex PCR assay. TCRdb provides this immuneACCESS table in a form limited to in-frame rearrangements. Some clones are lacking; in checked studies, under half of them reflect an unresolved V gene, and why the rest are absent is not known. For this sample the table gives about 58,000 clones, of which roughly 80% were detected only once. The ten biggest clones cover approximately 14% of the sample. The sample's time point, from its label and the paper: after dendritic cell vaccination, including at tumor progression/relapse. The source was blood, collected after dendritic cell vaccination. These TCRs come from a human donor with glioblastoma.

The V gene is TRBV28, the J gene TRBJ2-2, with TRBD2 as a possible D gene (6 bases). Trimming removed 3 bases from V and 6 bases from J, with 14 bases in between. Germline V gene lookup returns CDR1 MDHEN and CDR2 SYDVKM. The CDR3 is 15 residues long. CDR3 nucleotides: TGTGCCAGCAGTTTTTGGAGGGTAGGATCCGGGGAGCTGTTTTTT. Translated: CASSFWRVGSGELFF.

In the case of this clone: The same CDR3 also results from other DNA sequences found in this sample. V and J are TRBV7-9 and TRBJ1-2, with TRBD1 as a possible D gene (5 bases). V lost 2 bases and J lost 2, with 6 bases in between. The CDR3 is 13 amino acids. CDR1 and CDR2 (germline): SEHNR, FQNEAQ (reference sequence). CDR3 nucleotide sequence: TGTGCCAGCAGCTTACAGGGAAACTATGGCTACACCTTC. Translating it yields CASSLQGNYGYTF.

J is TRBJ2-7 and V is TRBV7-9; 13 nucleotides line up with TRBD2. Per germline, CDR1 SEHNR and CDR2 FQNEAQ (reference sequence). Unmatched junction bases numbered 6, after V lost 4 bases and J lost 6 bases. The CDR3 runs 15 residues. CDR3: CASSSTRTSGSEQYF. DNA of the CDR3: TGTGCCAGCAGCTCCACTCGGACTAGCGGGAGCGAGCAGTACTTC.

The chain is built from TRBV6-6 and TRBJ1-5; 8 bases line up with TRBD1. CDR3 length equals 15 residues. V shed 7 bases and J 6 bases; nucleotides not matched to a gene: 11. Germline V gene data show CDR1 as MNHNY and CDR2 as SVGAGI (reference sequence). In DNA, the CDR3 is TGTGCCAGCATCTCGACAGGGGATTTTGGTCAGCCCCAGCATTTT. Translation gives CASISTGDFGQPQHF.

This clone was found a few times. The genes are TRBV5-1 and TRBJ2-2, with D unclear. The germline gives CDR1 SGHRS, CDR2 YFSETQ. The V end lost 5 bases, the J end lost 6 bases, and 8 bases lay between the germline ends. This CDR3 comprises 12 residues. CDR3 DNA: TGCGCCAGCAGGCTTGGAGCCGGGGAGCTGTTTTTT. As protein: CASRLGAGELFF. The full variable domain, its missing parts supplied by reference TRBV5-1 and TRBJ2-2, is KAGVTQTPRYLIKTRGQQVTLSCSPISGHRSVSWYQQTPGQGLQFLFEYFSETQRNKGNFPGRFSGRQFSNSRSEMNVSTLELGDSALYLCASRLGAGELFFGEGSRLTVL.

This clone showed up just a few times. The V and J genes are TRBV2 and TRBJ1-2, with TRBD1 identical over 7 bases. Germline-derived CDR1 and CDR2 are SNHLY and FYNNEI. V dropped 2 bases and J dropped 8; count of bases not matched to a gene: 8. This CDR3 is 14 amino acids long. The CDR3 bases are TGTGCCAGCAGTGAAAATGGGCCAGGGGGAGGCTACACCTTC. Translating gives CASSENGPGGGYTF.

This clone has just a few counts. J is TRBJ1-2 and V is TRBV5-1, with D possibly matching TRBD1 (6 bases). CDR1 is SGHRS, CDR2 YFSETQ, per germline. V gave up 7 bases and J gave up 6 bases, with 13 bases separating them. This CDR3 has 12 amino acids. CDR3 sequence reads: CASRGAIDGYTF. In DNA form, the CDR3 reads TGCGCCAGCCGGGGGGCAATAGATGGCTACACCTTC.

This sequence joins TRBV15 and TRBJ2-2; 10 bases agree with TRBD1. The junction had 15 bases not matched to a gene; V was cut back by 0 bases and J by 8 bases. Germline values: CDR1 LNHNV, CDR2 YYDKDF (reference sequence). This CDR3 contains 19 residues. CDR3 protein: CATSRDVVGQGLILGELFF. The CDR3 DNA reads as TGTGCCACCAGCAGAGATGTAGTGGGACAGGGGCTAATTTTGGGGGAGCTGTTTTTT.

This CDR3 is CASRKDREGDNEQFF. The CDR3 coding sequence is TGTGCCAGCAGAAAGGACAGGGAAGGAGACAATGAGCAGTTCTTC. The V call is TRBV2, the J call TRBJ2-1; the match to TRBD1 covers 8 bases. The CDR3 spans 15 residues. V lost 6 bases, J lost 5 bases, and 9 bases stayed unmatched. Per the germline V gene, CDR1 is SNHLY and CDR2 is FYNNEI.

V and J are TRBV9 and TRBJ1-1; 8 bases are shared with TRBD1. Trimming at V came to 3 bases and at J to 0 bases, leaving 4 bases not matched to a gene. Germline lookup yields CDR1 SGDLS and CDR2 YYNGEE. The CDR3 is made up of 15 amino acids. The CDR3 nucleotides read TGTGCCAGCAGCGCCATGACAGGGGTGAACACTGAAGCTTTCTTT. Amino acids: CASSAMTGVNTEAFF.

In DNA, the CDR3 is TGTGCCAGCAGTCTCTTTGACAGCCTGAACGAGCAGTACTTC. It encodes CASSLFDSLNEQYF. This chain uses TRBV25-1 with TRBJ2-7; D is perhaps TRBD1 (5 bases). CDR1 is MGHDK, CDR2 SYGVNS, per germline. This CDR3 comprises 14 residues. The V gene lost 5 bases and the J gene lost 5 bases, with 16 bases spanning the gap.

V is TRBV28 and J is TRBJ1-1; 12 nucleotides match TRBD1. With 2 bases clipped from V and 1 base from J, the junction kept 2 bases outside the gene matches. The germline V gene encodes CDR1 MDHEN and CDR2 SYDVKM. This CDR3 has 16 amino acids. This CDR3 is CASSLGTGGWNTEAFF. CDR3 nucleotide sequence: TGTGCCAGCAGTTTAGGGACAGGGGGCTGGAACACTGAAGCTTTCTTT.

This clone is a singleton in its sample. V usage is TRBV19 and J usage is TRBJ2-5; D remains unclear. Near its end, the DNA agrees better with TRBJ2-7, so the J call may be wrong. CDR3 length: 14 residues. Per germline, CDR1 LNHDA and CDR2 SQIVND (reference sequence). CDR3 in DNA: TGTGCCAGTAGTAATGTCGGTCATCCCTACGAGCAGTACTTC. Amino acids: CASSNVGHPYEQYF.

V and J are TRBV4-1 and TRBJ2-7, with D possibly matching TRBD2 (7 bases). The CDR3 length is 17 residues. From germline, CDR1 is MGHRA and CDR2 YSYEKL. V lost 4 bases to trimming and J lost 2 bases, with 21 bases between them. The CDR3 loop is CASSPYLGGGGTYEQYF. CDR3 coding DNA: TGCGCCAGCAGCCCCTACCTAGGAGGGGGGGGTACCTACGAGCAGTACTTC.

The J gene is TRBJ2-3, the V gene TRBV11-3; TRBD2 matches 8 bases. The CDR3 loop spans 14 amino acids. V was pared by 4 bases and J by 5 bases, with 5 bases of the junction left unmatched. CDR1 is SGHNT and CDR2 is YENEEA in the germline V gene. CDR3 protein: CASSWMAGGDTQYF. Written as DNA, the CDR3 is TGTGCCAGCAGCTGGATGGCGGGGGGAGATACGCAGTATTTT.

The chain joins TRBV9 to TRBJ2-5, with D unresolved. The CDR3 extends over 13 amino acids. V gave up 3 bases and J gave up 5 bases, with 11 bases separating them. The germline V gene has CDR1 SGDLS and CDR2 YYNGEE. The CDR3 bases are TGTGCCAGCAGCGCACTCTCAGCGGAGACCCAGTACTTC. It codes for CASSALSAETQYF.

This sequence joins TRBV18 and TRBJ2-5; possibly TRBD2 for D (6 bases). Germline CDR1 is KGHSH and CDR2 is LQKENI. V lost 6 bases and J lost 5, with 16 bases in between. This CDR3 has 14 amino acids. The CDR3 region is CASSRDQTSETQYF. The CDR3 DNA reads TGTGCCAGCTCGCGGGACCAGACCAGCGAGACCCAGTACTTC.

This chain links TRBV5-1 with TRBJ1-1; 7 nucleotides align to TRBD1. Trimming removed 0 bases from V and 0 bases from J; junction bases left unmatched: 2. The CDR3 extends over 15 amino acids. Germline loops: CDR1 SGHRS, CDR2 YFSETQ. This chain's CDR3 is CASSLGGTVNTEAFF. The CDR3 nucleotides read TGCGCCAGCAGCTTGGGGGGGACAGTGAACACTGAAGCTTTCTTT.

This sequence joins TRBV5-4 and TRBJ1-1; D might be TRBD1 (5 bases). The CDR3 runs 15 residues. CDR1 is SGHNT, CDR2 YYREEE, per germline (reference sequence). Trimming cost V 1 base and J 4 bases, with 14 bases left between them. CDR3 region: CASSLSRQGGTEAFF. The CDR3 bases are TGTGCCAGCAGCTTGAGTAGGCAGGGAGGCACTGAAGCTTTCTTT.

This clone was observed a few times. This chain joins TRBV11-2 and TRBJ2-3, with 7 bases matching TRBD1. V was pared by 1 base and J by 3 bases, with 13 bases of the junction left unmatched. In germline, CDR1 is SGHAT, CDR2 FQNNGV. CDR3 length: 18 amino acids. The CDR3 protein is CASSLVGFGAGGTDTQYF. CDR3 sequence (DNA): TGTGCCAGCAGCTTAGTAGGGTTTGGGGCAGGGGGTACAGATACGCAGTATTTT.

This rearrangement joins TRBV18 to TRBJ2-2; D is uncertain. V lost 8 bases and J lost 6, with 16 bases in between. The CDR3 spans 14 residues. Germline values: CDR1 KGHSH, CDR2 LQKENI. CDR3 nucleotide sequence: TGTGCCAGCACAAGGTCCACAGAGCCCGGGGAGCTGTTTTTT. Translation: CASTRSTEPGELFF. Looking up the rest from reference TRBV18 and TRBJ2-2 gives the full variable domain: NAGVMQNPRHLVRRRGQEARLRCSPMKGHSHVYWYRQLPEEGLKFMVYLQKENIIDESGMPKERFSAEFPKEGPSILRIQQVVRGDSAAYFCASTRSTEPGELFFGEGSRLTVL.

The chain uses TRBV18 and TRBJ2-1; 11 nucleotides match TRBD2. This CDR3 contains 18 residues. V lost 3 bases to trimming and J lost 3 bases; unmatched junction nucleotides: 10. Germline values: CDR1 KGHSH, CDR2 LQKENI. CDR3 in DNA: TGTGCCAGCTCACCGTGGCTAGCGGGGGGATCTAACTACAATGAGCAGTTCTTC. Protein product: CASSPWLAGGSNYNEQFF.

The chain is built from TRBV4-1 and TRBJ2-3; 7 bases align to TRBD1. The trim removed 5 bases at V and 1 base at J, leaving 6 bases unmatched. This CDR3 has 15 amino acids. Germline values: CDR1 MGHRA, CDR2 YSYEKL. CDR3 coding DNA: TGCGCCAGCAGCACCAGGGGGTCCCGCACAGATACGCAGTATTTT. Encoded protein: CASSTRGSRTDTQYF.

This rearrangement joins TRBV29-1 to TRBJ1-1, with no clear D. The V gene lost 5 bases and the J gene lost 0 bases, with 10 bases spanning the gap. CDR1 is SQVTM, CDR2 ANQGSEA, per germline. This CDR3 contains 13 residues. The CDR3 nucleotides read TGCAGCGTTCAAGGACGGGTGAACACTGAAGCTTTCTTT. This gives the protein CSVQGRVNTEAFF.

In this sample, this clone turned up a few times. This rearrangement joins TRBV10-3 to TRBJ1-5, with 10 nucleotides matching TRBD1. Germline V gene data show CDR1 as ENHRY and CDR2 as SYGVKD. The CDR3 is 17 amino acids. Germline trimming cut 1 base from V and 2 bases from J; bases unmatched to any gene: 5. Here the CDR3 reads CAISEYNGQGGNQPQHF. CDR3 sequence (DNA): TGTGCCATCAGTGAGTATAATGGACAGGGGGGCAATCAGCCCCAGCATTTT.

This chain uses TRBV18 with TRBJ2-1, with 7 bases matching TRBD1. The CDR3 has 14 amino acids. J lost 5 bases, V lost 3 bases, and 4 bases had no gene match. From germline, CDR1 is KGHSH and CDR2 LQKENI. CDR3 protein: CASSPLGQNNEQFF. In DNA, the CDR3 is TGTGCCAGCTCACCTTTGGGACAGAACAATGAGCAGTTCTTC.

This chain links TRBV6-5 with TRBJ1-1; perhaps TRBD1 as D (5 bases). The CDR3 spans 14 residues. Trimming stripped 7 bases from V and 3 bases from J, with 15 bases between. Germline V CDR1 and CDR2: MNHEY, SVGAGI. The CDR3 nucleotides read TGTGCCAGCATGGGGGGGTCGTGGGACACTGAAGCTTTCTTT. This gives the protein CASMGGSWDTEAFF.

This clone was picked up a small number of times. This chain uses TRBV18 with TRBJ1-1; TRBD1 aligns across 9 bases. The V gene end was trimmed by 5 bases and the J gene end by 5 bases; junction bases not matched to a gene: 6. The CDR3 runs to 14 residues. Germline CDR1 is KGHSH and CDR2 is LQKENI. The CDR3 sequence is CASSATGGGTEAFF. Here the CDR3 DNA reads TGTGCCAGCTCAGCCACAGGGGGCGGGACTGAAGCTTTCTTT. The variable domain in full, completed from reference TRBV18 and TRBJ1-1, reads NAGVMQNPRHLVRRRGQEARLRCSPMKGHSHVYWYRQLPEEGLKFMVYLQKENIIDESGMPKERFSAEFPKEGPSILRIQQVVRGDSAAYFCASSATGGGTEAFFGQGTRLTVV.

The chain joins TRBV7-3 to TRBJ2-3; D is uncertain. The germline V and J ends were trimmed by 5 bases and 2 bases, with 14 bases remaining between them. The CDR3 runs to 15 residues. Germline V gene sequence: CDR1 SGHTA, CDR2 FQGTGA. CDR3 coding DNA: TGTGCCAGCAGCCCCTCGTTCCAGAACACAGATACGCAGTATTTT. It translates to CASSPSFQNTDTQYF.

As concerns this clone: Germline is not matched at one junction end, which may reflect a read error. The rearrangement uses TRBV7-7 and TRBJ2-5, with 14 bases identical to TRBD2. CDR1 SSHAT and CDR2 FNYEAQ come from the germline V gene (reference sequence). The CDR3 runs 16 residues. The CDR3 region is CASSERTSGGYETQYF. DNA of the CDR3: TGTGCTAGCAGCGAAAGGACTAGCGGGGGGTATGAGACCCAGTACTTC.

CDR3: CAWSLDRGRESPLHF. For the CDR3, the DNA is TGTGCCTGGAGTTTAGACAGGGGACGAGAATCACCCCTCCACTTT. The chain is built from TRBV30 and TRBJ1-6, with 8 positions matching TRBD1. With 2 bases clipped from V and 10 bases from J, the junction kept 10 bases outside the gene matches. The length of the CDR3 is 15 residues. CDR1 and CDR2 (germline): GTSNPN, SVGIG (reference sequence).